What follows describes a single T cell receptor (beta chain). The antigen is not known. This sample stems from a study of cytomegalovirus exposure and HLA in healthy donors. Primers: 60 Vbeta forward and 13 Jbeta reverse. Some clones are missing from TCRdb's copy, which holds only in-frame ones; the method was immunoSEQ multiplex PCR. The sample contains about 190,000 clones, 74% of which appear only once. Study-wide results and limits: Cytomegalovirus status was reportedly diagnosed by the classifier with high specificity and sensitivity.

V was pared by 6 bases and J by 6 bases, with 5 bases of the junction left unmatched. Germline CDR1 reads MNHEY; CDR2 reads SMNVEV (reference sequence). The CDR3 spans 14 residues. The sequencing sample was made of PBMCs. The TCR sequence derives from a woman aged 25 to 39 in good health and CMV-seropositive. V and J are TRBV27 and TRBJ2-2; TRBD1 agrees at 9 bases. CDR3 bases: TGTGCCAGCAGGCCGGGGACAGGGTCCGGGGAGCTGTTTTTT. This encodes CASRPGTGSGELFF.